This record looks at one T cell receptor beta chain sequence and its context. The target of this receptor is not known. No much larger clone exists at a distance of one base, and base qualities are not known. The CDR3, from cysteine to phenylalanine, totals 13 residues. The retained sequence is limited to the CDR3, 39 bases, with the frame set at the first base. Trimming accounts for 11 bases at V and 7 bases at J, while the number of junction bases matched to no gene is 6. Via the germline V gene (reference sequence), CDR1 is SEHNR and CDR2 FQNEAQ. Libraries of naive CD8 T cells were built from anywhere between about 19,000 and 1,000,000 sorted cells, with 10%, 30% or 50% of the purified RNA used. On a BD FACSAria II, naive CD8 T cells were FACS-sorted as CD8+CD4-CCR7+CD45RA+ and collected into RLT Plus buffer. Detection sensitivity was tested by spiking Jurkat RNA equal to roughly ten TCR copies' worth into samples containing roughly 19,000-1,000,000 naive CD8 T cells. CD8 T cells were enriched with RosetteSep CD8+ T Cell Enrichment Cocktail and Ficoll-Paque, followed by ACK red cell lysis.

The data are from a study of molecular identifiers for immune sequencing clone quantification (dated by TCRdb to the late 2010s). The study in broad terms: For a replicate experiment, the RNA from either approximately 20,000 or 100,000 naive CD8 T cells was divided into five aliquots, and four of those aliquots went on to sequencing. CD8 T cells were used in a methods study to benchmark molecular-identifier clustering-based TCR repertoire sequencing (MIDCIRS) and TCR RNA copy counting.

Library creation used PCR. Reads for this sample came from an Illumina HiSeq 4000. Bulk TCR libraries were generated as previously described, with the TCR primers listed in Table S5 used. Purification of total RNA was performed with the Qiagen AllPrep DNA/RNA kit. Before any analysis, reads coming from multiple sequencing runs of the same library were combined into one pool. The study's own analysis went as follows. Reads were retained only if an exact TCR constant sequence was present, and the retained reads were trimmed to 150 nt and grouped according to their 12-nt molecular barcodes. Reads inside each barcode group were sub-clustered using a 15% Levenshtein threshold, and a quality-weighted consensus sequence was constructed for each RNA molecule. Non-functional sequences were excluded, and lower-count sequences lying one edit away from another sequence were also excluded. Barcode sub-clusters with fewer than 20% of the maximum read count were removed, based on fitting two negative binomial distributions. TCRdb reanalyzed the raw reads on its own, using fastp at Q25 for trimming and MiXCR for clone calling, and kept in-frame beta chains. Entries that share a CDR3 protein sequence are merged under the most common genes and DNA. The V and J calls and clone size are TCRdb's, not the authors'. This sample has more than 250,000 distinct CDR3 sequences in its table, and about 22% of those were observed once. The top ten clones comprise 0.75% to 0.85% of the sample.

What the work shows at the level of the full study, not this receptor alone: Without barcode sub-clustering, chimeric consensus sequences inflated TCR diversity; chimeras reached as high as 47%. The sizes of highly expanded clones could end up underestimated when identical TCR molecules share a barcode. Spiked-in Jurkat TCR RNA (about ten copies' worth), which is not part of the donor repertoire, was contained in the naive libraries. In CMV-specific effector cells, over 99% of molecules were held by clones above 20 RNA copies, whereas under 1% of molecules were held by such clones in naive cells. Spiked-in Jurkat TCR RNA equal to a single cell's worth was reported to be detectable even within one million naive CD8 T cells. Roughly 2.8 recovered TCR RNA copies per cell were obtained by modeling, versus around 9.8 by digital PCR, implying a capture efficiency of 30% to 35%.

Recombination joined TRBV7-9 with TRBJ2-1, with 12 junctional bases fitting TRBD2. This clonotype originated in a human donor in good health. Some libraries in this study had Jurkat cell RNA spiked in. The sequenced sample consisted of naive CD8+ T cells from blood, with Jurkat cell RNA spiked in. The cell subset or site tag for this specimen amounts to: FACS-sorted CD8+CD4-CCR7+CD45RA+ naive T cells. The CDR3 loop reads CAGGTSGLNEQFF. At the DNA level, the sequence is TGTGCCGGCGGGACTAGCGGGTTAAATGAGCAGTTCTTC. The reference TRBV7-9 and TRBJ2-1 proteins fill in what lies around the CDR3, so the full variable domain reads DTGVSQNPRHKITKRGQNVTFRCDPISEHNRLYWYRQTLGQGPEFLTYFQNEAQLEKSRLLSDRFSAERPKGSFSTLEIQRTEQGDSAMYLCAGGTSGLNEQFFGPGTRLTVL.